These 23 T cell receptor beta chains share one sample of origin, sequenced in a study of shared clonotypes between healthy human individuals. Profiled with immunoSEQ multiplex PCR; TCRdb holds only in-frame clones, not every one. In the table there are 450,000 to 650,000 clones, 70% to 80% of which are singletons. The sequenced material came from PBMCs. The receptors were gathered from a woman in her thirties or forties in good health. Some clones in this sample may be carry-over from other donors' samples.

This clone has only a few counts. With a far larger clone one base away, a read error is the likely cause. The CDR3 nucleotides read TGTGCCAGCCGGATCGGGGGAGCGGAATCCTACAATGAGCAGCTCTTC. This codes for CASRIGGAESYNEQLF. The chain employs TRBV18 and TRBJ2-1, with a tentative D call TRBD2 (6 bases). This CDR3 is 16 amino acids long. Germline assignment: CDR1 KGHSH and CDR2 LQKENI.

A note on this clone: This may be a read error, as it is one base from a much larger clone. This same CDR3 is encoded by further DNA sequences in the sample. The chain links TRBV5-4 to TRBJ2-1; D possibly corresponds to TRBD1 (6 bases). Germline loops: CDR1 SGHNT, CDR2 YYREEE (reference sequence). This CDR3 has 13 amino acids. V was shortened by 4 bases and J by 15 bases, with 20 bases between the two germline ends. The CDR3 sequence: CASSTWTAGLLFF. CDR3 bases: TGTGCCAGCAGCACCTGGACAGCCGGTCTCTTGTTCTTC.

The chain combines TRBV18 with TRBJ1-5, with a tentative D call TRBD1 (5 bases). This CDR3 is built from 16 residues. Trimming left V 2 bases short and J 0 bases short, with 11 bases between. Per the germline V gene, CDR1 is KGHSH and CDR2 is LQKENI. This CDR3 reads CASSPGGDPSNQPQHF. In DNA form, the CDR3 reads TGTGCCAGCTCACCAGGGGGGGACCCTAGCAATCAGCCCCAGCATTTT.

Points on this clone: The same CDR3 also results from other DNA sequences found in this sample. The V and J genes are TRBV18 and TRBJ2-3, with D unclear. Germline V gives CDR1 KGHSH, CDR2 LQKENI. Trimming cost V 2 bases and J 1 base, with 4 bases left between them. The CDR3 is 13 residues long. As DNA, the CDR3 is TGTGCCAGCTCACCAGGCCGCACAGATACGCAGTATTTT. Translated: CASSPGRTDTQYF.

A few counts support this clone. The J gene is TRBJ2-3, the V gene TRBV4-3, with D uncertain. Germline values: CDR1 LGHNA, CDR2 YSLEER. This CDR3 comprises 14 residues. V lost 3 bases and J lost 5, with 12 bases in between. The CDR3 is CASSQDHGRDTQYF. The CDR3 bases are TGCGCCAGCAGCCAGGATCATGGTCGAGATACGCAGTATTTT.

CDR3 sequence reads: CASSGDRVYNEQFF. CDR3 sequence (DNA): TGTGCCAGCAGTGGGGACAGGGTCTACAATGAGCAGTTCTTC. V is TRBV25-1 and J is TRBJ2-1; 9 bases line up with TRBD1. V lost 4 bases and J lost 3; bases outside the gene matches: 1. The CDR3 covers 14 residues. CDR1 is MGHDK and CDR2 is SYGVNS in the germline V gene.

Of note for this clone: Given a far larger clone just one base away, this is likely a sequencing read error. The CDR3 protein is CASSLRNRAYQETQYF. CDR3 DNA sequence: TGTGCCAGCAGCCTCCGGAACAGGGCTTACCAAGAGACCCAGTACTTC. The rearrangement uses TRBV7-9 and TRBJ2-5; D might be TRBD1 (6 bases). The germline V gene has CDR1 SEHNR and CDR2 FQNEAQ (reference sequence). This CDR3 region has 16 residues. V was pared by 5 bases and J by 0 bases, with 16 bases between.

The chain has TRBV7-3 and TRBJ2-3; 8 nucleotides line up with TRBD2. V gave up 3 bases and J gave up 5 bases; unmatched junction bases: 7. Germline lookup yields CDR1 SGHTA and CDR2 FQGTGA. This CDR3 spans 15 amino acids. The CDR3 DNA is TGTGCCAGCAGCTTCACTAGCGGTATGAGAGATACGCAGTATTTT. Translation gives CASSFTSGMRDTQYF.

This clone has more than one count but fewer than ten. The chain combines TRBV2 with TRBJ2-7, with D tentatively TRBD1 or TRBD2 (5 bases each). CDR3 length: 16 amino acids. Germline values: CDR1 SNHLY, CDR2 FYNNEI. The V and J ends lost 10 bases and 4 bases respectively, with 26 bases between them. This CDR3 is CAIHVSSRGGAYEQYF. In DNA form, the CDR3 reads TGTGCCATCCACGTATCAAGCCGGGGTGGGGCATACGAGCAGTACTTC.

This chain links TRBV7-2 with TRBJ2-1; 11 nucleotides match TRBD2. The V gene's germline CDR1 is SGHTA and CDR2 FQGNSA. J lost 8 bases, V lost 4 bases, and 13 bases had no gene match. This CDR3 region has 17 residues. In DNA form, the CDR3 reads TGTGCCAGCAGCTCCCTCCTTAGCGGGAGGGCCAACCATGAGCAGTTCTTC. Its protein is CASSSLLSGRANHEQFF.

This clone appeared many times. In DNA form, the CDR3 reads TGTGCCAGCAGCCCGGGACAGGGGCATATAAACTATGGCTACACCTTC. Its translation is CASSPGQGHINYGYTF. The chain links TRBV11-1 to TRBJ1-2, with 10 bases identical to TRBD1. From germline, CDR1 is SGHAT and CDR2 FQDESV (reference sequence). Trimming at V came to 5 bases and at J to 2 bases, leaving 8 bases not matched to a gene. The CDR3 has 16 amino acids.

The rearrangement links TRBV7-2 to TRBJ1-1; weak D call: TRBD1 (5 bases). The CDR3 is made up of 14 amino acids. Trimming took 6 bases from V and 0 from J, leaving 11 bases between them. Per germline, CDR1 SGHTA and CDR2 FQGNSA. In DNA, the CDR3 is TGTGCCAGCAGTCAGGGAAGGGTGAACACTGAAGCTTTCTTT. Residues: CASSQGRVNTEAFF.

The chain carries TRBV29-1 and TRBJ2-5; tentative D call: TRBD1 (6 bases). Germline CDR1 is SQVTM and CDR2 is ANQGSEA. This CDR3 has 14 residues. V lost 5 bases and J lost 4, with 17 bases in between. CDR3 protein: CSVSAAGAGETQYF. The CDR3 DNA reads TGCAGCGTTTCGGCTGCAGGGGCAGGAGAGACCCAGTACTTC.

The sample holds a few counts of this clone. The genes are TRBV7-9 and TRBJ2-3, with TRBD2 matching over 9 bases. The CDR3 covers 16 residues. The J segment lost 3 bases and the V segment lost 4 bases, leaving 8 bases of the junction unmatched. Germline V gene sequence: CDR1 SEHNR, CDR2 FQNEAQ (reference sequence). The CDR3 bases are TGTGCCAGCAGCTATTTACCGGGACTAGCAACAGATACGCAGTATTTT. Translated, it gives CASSYLPGLATDTQYF.

With respect to this clone: A much larger clonotype is one base distant, so this may be a read error. The chain is built from TRBV6-6 and TRBJ2-7; no clear D gene. V shed 2 bases and J shed 2 bases, with 4 bases lying between them. The CDR3 spans 12 residues. The germline V gene encodes CDR1 MNHNY and CDR2 SVGAGI (reference sequence). The CDR3 loop is CASSYAPYEQYF. The DNA of the CDR3 is TGTGCCAGCAGTTACGCGCCCTACGAGCAGTACTTC.

The chain employs TRBV9 and TRBJ2-1, with D perhaps matching TRBD1 or TRBD2 (5 bases each). Germline CDR1 reads SGDLS; CDR2 reads YYNGEE. The CDR3 totals 15 residues. Trimming stripped 4 bases from V and 0 bases from J, with 11 bases between. CDR3: CASSPGTSSYNEQFF. Here the CDR3 DNA reads TGTGCCAGCAGCCCTGGGACGAGCTCCTACAATGAGCAGTTCTTC.

The table lists this clone with a few counts. The chain recombines TRBV7-6 with TRBJ1-1; D unclear. Germline CDR1 and CDR2: SGHVS and FNYEAQ. The V gene lost 1 base and the J gene lost 3 bases, with 12 bases spanning the gap. The CDR3 has 15 residues. Here the CDR3 reads CASSLGSNRDTEAFF. The CDR3 DNA reads TGTGCCAGCAGCTTAGGTTCCAATCGGGACACTGAAGCTTTCTTT.

The chain uses TRBV9 and TRBJ2-7; TRBD2 matches at 8 bases. Germline V gives CDR1 SGDLS, CDR2 YYNGEE. This CDR3 region has 14 residues. Trimming removed 2 bases from V and 6 bases from J; junction bases left unmatched: 7. The CDR3 coding sequence is TGTGCCAGCAGCGTTCACGCGGGAGGTTCCGAGCAGTACTTC. Amino acids: CASSVHAGGSEQYF.

This clone was seen only a few times. V usage is TRBV5-1 and J usage is TRBJ2-5; D call uncertain. Germline values: CDR1 SGHRS, CDR2 YFSETQ. This CDR3 is 13 amino acids long. Trimming stripped 1 base from V and 2 bases from J, with 6 bases between. The CDR3 DNA sequence: TGCGCCAGCAGCTTGACAGTACAAGAGACCCAGTACTTC. Translating it yields CASSLTVQETQYF.

The gene calls are TRBV6-1 and TRBJ2-7; D is uncertain. With 2 bases removed from V and 6 bases from J, the gap between germline ends came to 11 bases. Germline-derived CDR1 and CDR2 are MNHNS and SASEGT. The CDR3 has 13 amino acids. The CDR3 nucleotides are TGTGCCAGCAGTGAACCGGCCCCGCCCGAGCAGTACTTC. It encodes CASSEPAPPEQYF.

As regards this clone: An end of the junction does not agree with germline; a read error may underlie this. V gene TRBV4-1 combines with J gene TRBJ1-2; D not resolved. The CDR3 spans 14 residues. Germline V gene sequence: CDR1 MGHRA, CDR2 YSYEKL. This CDR3 is CASSQVSNNYGYAF. The CDR3 DNA sequence: TGCGCCAGCAGCCAGGTTTCAAACAACTATGGCTACGCCTTC.

This clone was recorded many times. The chain recombines TRBV7-2 with TRBJ2-2, with D possibly matching TRBD2 (5 bases). V was pared by 3 bases and J by 4 bases, with 15 bases between. The CDR3 is 16 residues long. Germline lookup yields CDR1 SGHTA and CDR2 FQGNSA. The CDR3 spells CASSFSGVKFTGELFF. The CDR3 region has the DNA TGTGCCAGCAGCTTTTCCGGGGTTAAGTTCACCGGGGAGCTGTTTTTT.

As regards this clone: Other DNA variants within this sample encode the same CDR3. V and J are TRBV19 and TRBJ2-5; D unclear. The germline V and J ends were trimmed by 1 base and 4 bases, with 7 bases remaining between them. The CDR3 has 13 residues. Germline V gene data show CDR1 as LNHDA and CDR2 as SQIVND (reference sequence). CDR3 bases: TGTGCCAGTAGTATAGTATCGGGAGAGACCCAGTACTTC. Its translation is CASSIVSGETQYF.